This T cell receptor (beta chain) was retrieved from a study of early T cells in non-severe SARS-CoV-2 infection. This CDR3 contains 14 residues. The germline V gene has CDR1 DFQATT and CDR2 SNEGSKA (reference sequence). V lost 0 bases, J lost 8 bases, and 11 bases lay in between. In its sample, this clonotype was seen many times. Its antigen remains unidentified. The TCR library protocol attached unique molecular identifiers to the individual cDNA molecules. TCRdb re-derived calls from the 5' RACE reads in MiXCR, one entry per CDR3 protein. The repertoire has 80,000 to 95,000 distinct CDR3 sequences, approximately 13% of them found once; the top ten carry about 1.5%. Overall study findings and caveats: CD4 and private specificities were missed by VDJdb matching, which favored anti-spike CD8 responses.

The clonotype originates from an adult who was a healthcare worker with PCR-confirmed SARS-CoV-2 infection or an uninfected control (not recorded which). Input material: whole blood. The gene calls are TRBV20-1 and TRBJ1-6, with D perhaps matching TRBD1 (6 bases). The DNA for the CDR3 is TGCAGTGCTAGAGACAGGGGAACGTATTCACCCCTCCACTTT. This gives the protein CSARDRGTYSPLHF.